The T cell receptor beta chain under discussion was sequenced for a study of shared clonotypes between healthy human individuals. Sequencing used immunoSEQ multiplex PCR; TCRdb keeps in-frame clones, though not all of them. The table records 2,500,000 or so clones, more than 90% of them present only once. CDR3 length: 14 amino acids. V lost 1 base to trimming and J lost 17 bases; unmatched junction nucleotides: 10. Looked up from germline, CDR1 is SGHDT and CDR2 is YYEEEE. Sequencing used naive CD4+ T cells sorted from blood. Described subset: CD45RA+ positively selected. The receptor comes from a man aged 18 to 29 in good health. The J gene is TRBJ1-4, the V gene TRBV5-6, with 11 bases that match TRBD1. The CDR3 here is CASSLIGQGARLFF. CDR3 in DNA: TGTGCCAGCAGCTTGATCGGACAGGGGGCTAGACTTTTTTTT. Drawing the rest from reference TRBV5-6 and TRBJ1-4, the complete variable domain is DAGVTQSPTHLIKTRGQQVTLRCSPKSGHDTVSWYQQALGQGPQFIFQYYEEEERQRGNFPDRFSGHQFPNYSSELNVNALLLGDSALYLCASSLIGQGARLFFGSGTQLSVL.